This T cell receptor (beta chain) was identified in a study of T cell responses to AZD1222 COVID-19 vaccine. V was pared by 10 bases and J by 4 bases, with 10 bases between. Looked up from germline, CDR1 is MNHNY and CDR2 is SVGAGI (reference sequence). CDR3 length: 11 residues. Study conclusions and caveats: Vaccine-related CD4 TCRs covered spike, predominating at 160-218 and 743-854. As reported, nearly half of all spike-specific TCRs target variant regions that are unmutated. Spike-specific TCR breadth and depth were elevated following two AZD1222 doses. Repertoire samples came only from after the peak T cell response.

The data were produced by immunoSEQ multiplex PCR, yet TCRdb's version contains in-frame clones alone and is incomplete. The sample lists over 110,000 clones, around 90% occurring once. A remark on this clone: Its cognate antigen is unknown.

The specimen was peripheral blood, collected on day 0 of AZD1222 vaccination. The TCR sequence derives from an adult in good health. This chain connects TRBV6-6 to TRBJ1-2; D not resolved. CDR3 sequence: CATISRYGYTF. The CDR3 bases are TGTGCCACGATAAGTCGCTATGGCTACACCTTC.